A single TCR beta chain is shown here with its context. This specimen comes from a study of blood T cells in healthy people across ages. A sample-barcoded 5' primer and a J-beta primer mix were used in a second PCR of roughly 7 to 11 cycles. All cDNA molecules were each tagged by a template-switch adaptor with 12 random nucleotides. TCRdb reanalysed the 5' RACE reads using MiXCR and keeps one entry per CDR3 protein. In the table there are some 860,000 distinct CDR3 sequences, roughly 50% of which are singletons. The sequence was collected from a man aged 40-55 years in good health. Specimen: blood.

Here the CDR3 DNA reads TGTGCCAGCAGTCCCCTACCTGGGGAGACCCAGTACTTC. Its protein is CASSPLPGETQYF. V and J are TRBV12-3 or TRBV12-4 and TRBJ2-5; D unresolved. Deletions cut 5 bases from V and 5 bases from J, with 12 bases between. CDR3 length: 13 amino acids.